This T cell receptor beta chain was sequenced during a study of blood T cells in healthy people across ages. Regarding the study as a whole: PBMC samples, being unsorted, prevented any conclusive comparison of naive and antigen-experienced cells.

Concerning this clonotype itself: Its antigen is not known.

The authors ran a second PCR of 7 to 11 cycles using a sample-barcoded 5' primer and a J-beta primer mix. Sequencing recovered at least 2.5 million CDR3-containing paired-end reads from each sample. TCRdb recomputed calls from the 5' RACE reads with MiXCR, one row per CDR3 protein. The table lists hundreds of thousands of distinct CDR3 sequences, over 40% of them singletons. The CDR3 runs to 16 residues. The V and J ends lost 4 bases and 2 bases, in that order; junction bases with no gene match: 9. Germline V lookup: CDR1 SGHTA, CDR2 FQGTGA. Isolation recovered at least 6.5 million PBMCs from every sample. Samples each had at least 6 micrograms of total RNA extracted.

The rearrangement joins TRBV7-3 to TRBJ2-3; 7 nucleotides agree with TRBD2. Material for sequencing was blood. The TCR comes from a man older than 75 in good health. Written as DNA, the CDR3 is TGTGCCAGCAGCTCAAACAGCGGGGCCACCACAGATACGCAGTATTTT. Translated: CASSSNSGATTDTQYF. Looking up the rest from reference TRBV7-3 and TRBJ2-3 gives the full variable domain: GAGVSQTPSNKVTEKGKYVELRCDPISGHTALYWYRQSLGQGPEFLIYFQGTGAADDSGLPNDRFFAVRPEGSVSTLKIQRTERGDSAVYLCASSSNSGATTDTQYFGPGTRLTVL.